This entry describes one T cell receptor (beta chain). The antigen is unknown. Clones were read by immunoSEQ multiplex PCR, and TCRdb kept only the in-frame ones, dropping some. Among 9,500 to 12,000 clones, 89% were seen once, and the ten largest hold about 0.42%. This entry comes from a study of regulatory dendritic cells for organ transplantation. Whole-study findings and limits: Mature dendritic cells appeared to drive more memory CD8+ clonal expansion than regulatory ones.

Allogeneic regulatory or mature dendritic cells were co-cultured for roughly five days with CFSE-labeled sorted T cells at 1:10. Naive CD45RA+ and memory CD45RO+ CD4+ or CD8+ T cells were FACS-sorted. The TCR sequence derives from a human donor in good health. What was sequenced was naive CD8+ T cells from blood cultured with dendritic cells. Described subset: CD45RA+ naive T cells.

The CDR3 coding sequence is TGTGCCAGCTACGACCGGGGCCCCTACGAGCAGTACTTC. Translated: CASYDRGPYEQYF. This chain uses TRBV7-3 with TRBJ2-7; D is perhaps TRBD1 or TRBD2 (5 bases each). The germline V gene has CDR1 SGHTA and CDR2 FQGTGA. The CDR3 has 13 residues. The V end lost 8 bases, the J end lost 2 bases, and 13 bases lay between the germline ends. The full variable domain, in which reference TRBV7-3 and TRBJ2-7 provide the parts outside the CDR3, is GAGVSQTPSNKVTEKGKYVELRCDPISGHTALYWYRQSLGQGPEFLIYFQGTGAADDSGLPNDRFFAVRPEGSVSTLKIQRTERGDSAVYLCASYDRGPYEQYFGPGTRLTVT.